These 23 T cell receptor beta chains were sequenced from one sample in a study of spatial heterogeneity in lung cancer. A single record per CDR3 protein comes from TCRdb applying MiXCR to the 5' RACE reads. Among about 39,000 distinct CDR3 sequences listed, roughly 5.8% were seen once. The sample's time point: sample taken at primary tumor resection. Whole RNA was taken from tumor, nontumor lung or frozen PBMC; it was then sequenced unsorted. Sequenced material: PBMCs, taken at surgery. All receptors derive from a male donor with early-stage non-small cell lung cancer.

This clonotype appeared many times. V usage is TRBV7-6 and J usage is TRBJ2-2; TRBD2 matches 10 bases. V dropped 3 bases and J dropped 5; count of bases not matched to a gene: 9. This CDR3 has 17 amino acids. Germline V gene sequence: CDR1 SGHVS, CDR2 FNYEAQ. CDR3 sequence: CASSLDSAGGQTGELFF. CDR3 bases: TGTGCCAGCAGCTTGGACTCAGCGGGGGGGCAGACCGGGGAGCTGTTTTTT.

This clonotype has ten or more counts. The chain employs TRBV12-3 or TRBV12-4 and TRBJ2-3; 9 positions agree with TRBD1. V was pared by 10 bases and J by 4 bases, with 3 bases of the junction left unmatched. The CDR3 has 12 residues. The CDR3 nucleotides read TGTGCCAACACAGGGGGCCCAGATACGCAGTATTTT. This translates into CANTGGPDTQYF.

The chain joins TRBV20-1 to TRBJ1-2; 9 bases align to TRBD1. Unmatched junction bases numbered 16, after V lost 5 bases and J lost 0 bases. This CDR3 comprises 18 residues. CDR1 and CDR2 (germline): DFQATT, SNEGSKA (reference sequence). CDR3 protein: CSAPQRVTGGDTNYGYTF. CDR3 bases: TGCAGTGCTCCCCAAAGGGTGACAGGGGGTGATACTAACTATGGCTACACCTTC.

This clonotype was detected ten times or more. The chain employs TRBV3-1 and TRBJ1-2; D ambiguous. CDR3 length: 17 residues. Germline CDR1 reads LGHDT; CDR2 reads YNNKEL (reference sequence). Trimming pared 4 bases from V and 0 bases from J, leaving 18 bases between. For the CDR3, the DNA is TGTGCCAGCAGCCCCCGACCATGGAGATCGGCTAACTATGGCTACACCTTC. Encoded protein: CASSPRPWRSANYGYTF.

This clonotype was found many times. The chain carries TRBV7-9 and TRBJ2-3, with 9 bases matching TRBD1. With 0 bases clipped from V and 3 bases from J, the junction kept 1 base outside the gene matches. The CDR3 has 15 residues. The germline gives CDR1 SEHNR, CDR2 FQNEAQ (reference sequence). CDR3 residues: CASSLAGQGTDTQYF. The DNA of the CDR3 is TGTGCCAGCAGCTTAGCTGGACAGGGGACAGATACGCAGTATTTT.

The rearrangement joins TRBV6-6 to TRBJ2-3, with D unresolved. CDR3 length: 12 amino acids. Germline assignment: CDR1 MNHNY and CDR2 SVGAGI (reference sequence). Trimming took 4 bases from V and 5 from J, leaving 7 bases between them. The CDR3, as DNA: TGTGCCAGCAGTTTATGGGAAGATACGCAGTATTTT. It yields the protein CASSLWEDTQYF.

This clonotype was seen ten or more times. This chain uses TRBV6-1 with TRBJ1-6, with 8 bases that match TRBD1. There are 14 residues in the CDR3. The V and J ends lost 6 bases and 7 bases, in that order; junction bases with no gene match: 5. CDR1 is MNHNS, CDR2 SASEGT, per germline. The DNA of the CDR3 is TGTGCCAGCAGGGAGACAGGGGCGAATTCACCCCTCCACTTT. It yields the protein CASRETGANSPLHF.

This clonotype was counted ten times or more. The rearrangement links TRBV28 to TRBJ1-4; possible D gene TRBD1, 5 bases. Trimming removed 6 bases from V and 0 bases from J, with 11 bases in between. Germline assignment: CDR1 MDHEN and CDR2 SYDVKM. This CDR3 comprises 15 residues. The CDR3 sequence is CASSLDSATNEKLFF. DNA of the CDR3: TGTGCCAGCAGCCTCGACAGTGCAACTAATGAAAAACTGTTTTTT.

This clonotype was recorded many times. The CDR3 spells CASSTHTSGGETQYF. CDR3 sequence (DNA): TGTGCCAGCAGTACACATACTTCTGGCGGGGAGACCCAGTACTTC. This sequence joins TRBV28 and TRBJ2-5; perhaps TRBD2 as D (5 bases). The germline CDR1 and CDR2 sequences are MDHEN and SYDVKM. This CDR3 region has 15 residues. V lost 5 bases to trimming and J lost 5 bases, with 18 bases between them. The variable domain in full, with the rest retrieved from reference TRBV28 and TRBJ2-5, is DVKVTQSSRYLVKRTGEKVFLECVQDMDHENMFWYRQDPGLGLRLIYFSYDVKMKEKGDIPEGYSVSREKKERFSLILESASTNQTSMYLCASSTHTSGGETQYFGPGTRLLVL.

This clonotype was seen a few times. This chain links TRBV5-1 with TRBJ1-1; tentatively, D is TRBD1 (6 bases). The CDR3 sequence is 16 residues long. V shed 5 bases and J shed 0 bases, with 17 bases lying between them. Per germline, CDR1 SGHRS and CDR2 YFSETQ. The chain's CDR3 is CASRFRTEDMNTEAFF. The CDR3 region has the DNA TGCGCCAGCAGGTTTAGGACAGAAGACATGAACACTGAAGCTTTCTTT.

The J gene is TRBJ2-5, the V gene TRBV5-4, with a weak D call TRBD1 (9 bases). The CDR3 consists of 14 residues. With 4 bases removed from V and 9 bases from J, the gap between germline ends came to 19 bases. Germline CDR1 SGHNT, CDR2 YYREEE (reference sequence). The CDR3 DNA is TGTGCCAGCAGCCTCGGACAGGGGCGGGGGGCCCAGTACTTC. Translating it yields CASSLGQGRGAQYF.

This clonotype was detected ten times or more. The chain recombines TRBV7-9 with TRBJ1-1; 11 bases map to TRBD1. The CDR3 consists of 16 residues. V gave up 5 bases and J gave up 10 bases; unmatched junction bases: 15. CDR1 and CDR2 (germline): SEHNR, FQNEAQ (reference sequence). The CDR3 protein is CASSPRTGGFVGRAFF. The CDR3 nucleotides read TGTGCCAGCAGCCCCCGGACAGGGGGCTTTGTTGGGCGAGCTTTCTTT.

This clonotype has ten or more counts. This chain uses TRBV20-1 with TRBJ1-1, with TRBD1 as a possible D gene (6 bases). The germline V gene encodes CDR1 DFQATT and CDR2 SNEGSKA (reference sequence). There are 16 residues in the CDR3. V lost 3 bases and J 3 bases, leaving 20 bases between the germline ends. CDR3 bases: TGCAGTGCTAGTCGGAGGGGGGGGAGTAGGTACACTGAAGCTTTCTTT. Amino acid sequence: CSASRRGGSRYTEAFF.

This clonotype came up many times. The V call is TRBV10-3, the J call TRBJ2-4, with D unclear. Between the trimmed V and J ends, which lost 0 bases and 1 base, there was a span of 7 bases. Germline V gives CDR1 ENHRY, CDR2 SYGVKD. This CDR3 has 15 amino acids. CDR3 loop: CAISESINAKNIQYF. CDR3 in DNA: TGTGCCATCAGTGAGTCAATAAATGCCAAAAACATTCAGTACTTC.

In this sample, this clonotype turned up many times. V and J are TRBV29-1 and TRBJ2-3; the D gene could be TRBD1 or TRBD2 (8 bases each). Germline assignment: CDR1 SQVTM and CDR2 ANQGSEA. The CDR3 loop spans 16 amino acids. The germline V and J ends were trimmed by 1 base and 5 bases, with 19 bases remaining between them. The CDR3 coding sequence is TGCAGCGTTGAAGCGTTCGCGGGGGGACAGGAAGATACGCAGTATTTT. Translation: CSVEAFAGGQEDTQYF.

This clonotype showed up many times. The J gene is TRBJ1-6, the V gene TRBV11-2; no firm D call. Germline values: CDR1 SGHAT, CDR2 FQNNGV. There are 13 residues in the CDR3. Trimming shortened V by 4 bases and J by 9 bases, and 10 bases separated the two germline ends. CDR3 DNA: TGTGCCAGCAGCTGGGATATGGCTTCACCCCTCCACTTT. Its protein is CASSWDMASPLHF.

This clonotype was observed a handful of times. The V and J genes are TRBV4-1 and TRBJ1-2; no definite D call. Germline CDR1 MGHRA, CDR2 YSYEKL. Between the trimmed V and J ends, which lost 1 base and 4 bases, there was a span of 10 bases. CDR3 size: 14 residues. The CDR3 DNA follows: TGCGCCAGCAGCCAAGGAGCCAGTATCTATGGCTACACCTTC. It codes for CASSQGASIYGYTF.

This clonotype was found a few times. This chain uses TRBV7-2 with TRBJ2-5, with TRBD1 identical over 8 bases. This CDR3 comprises 15 residues. CDR1 and CDR2 from the germline V gene are SGHTA and FQGNSA. The J segment lost 5 bases and the V segment lost 0 bases, leaving 5 bases of the junction unmatched. CDR3 nucleotides: TGTGCCAGCAGCTTAGCCCAGACAGGGGTCGAGACCCAGTACTTC. This codes for CASSLAQTGVETQYF.

In its sample, this clonotype was seen many times. This chain uses TRBV5-1 with TRBJ1-1; the D gene is possibly TRBD1 (5 bases). Trimming stripped 5 bases from V and 2 bases from J, with 10 bases between. The CDR3 covers 13 residues. The germline gives CDR1 SGHRS, CDR2 YFSETQ. Here the CDR3 DNA reads TGCGCCAGCAGGGGGGGGGTAAACACTGAAGCTTTCTTT. It encodes CASRGGVNTEAFF.

This clonotype was counted at least ten times. Here the CDR3 DNA reads TGTGCCAGCAGCTTAACTGGGGGCGCGGATCAGCCCCAGCATTTT. It encodes CASSLTGGADQPQHF. This chain uses TRBV7-3 with TRBJ1-5; D possibly corresponds to TRBD1 (6 bases). The CDR3 loop spans 15 amino acids. CDR1 is SGHTA and CDR2 is FQGTGA in the germline V gene. V was trimmed by 0 bases and J by 5 bases, leaving 11 bases between them.

This clonotype has just a few counts. The rearrangement links TRBV19 to TRBJ2-7; D perhaps matches TRBD2 (6 bases). The length of the CDR3 is 13 residues. In germline, CDR1 is LNHDA, CDR2 SQIVND (reference sequence). The ends were cut back, 4 bases at V and 10 bases at J, with 17 bases in the middle. The CDR3 region is CASSTTYIAAQYF. CDR3 DNA sequence: TGTGCCAGTAGTACAACATACATAGCGGCTCAGTACTTC.

Turning to this clonotype: With a much larger clone just one base away, this may be a read error. The gene calls are TRBV28 and TRBJ2-5; tentative D call: TRBD1 (6 bases). V dropped 8 bases and J dropped 5 bases, with 24 bases sitting between them. The CDR3 runs 16 residues. The V gene's germline CDR1 is MDHEN and CDR2 SYDVKM. The chain's CDR3 is CASSRDHGTLTETQYF. CDR3 coding DNA: TGTGCCAGCTCCCGGGATCACGGGACACTCACCGAGACCCAGTACTTC.

In this sample, this clonotype turned up a few times. The rearrangement uses TRBV20-1 and TRBJ2-5, with a weak D call TRBD2 (6 bases). The CDR3 sequence is 14 residues long. The germline gives CDR1 DFQATT, CDR2 SNEGSKA (reference sequence). The V gene lost 4 bases and the J gene lost 5 bases, with 17 bases spanning the gap. CDR3 protein: CSATYPPGRETQYF. For the CDR3, the DNA is TGCAGTGCTACCTACCCCCCGGGGAGGGAGACCCAGTACTTC.